This TCR beta chain was recorded in a study of CD8+ T cells in alopecia areata. As for the study in general: Each day, treated patients took oral tofacitinib twice, at 5 to 10 mg per dose. The protocol delivered tofacitinib for 6 to 18 months, then withdrew it for 6 months.

General study points: An increase in clonality over normal scalp was evident in lesional scalp, especially alopecia totalis/universalis.

CDR1 and CDR2 (germline): SGHDT, YYEEEE. The V end lost 4 bases, the J end lost 4 bases, and 14 bases lay between the germline ends. CDR3 length: 14 residues. Alopecia areata patients gave lesional scalp punch biopsies and peripheral blood samples. RNA was extracted and reverse transcribed into cDNA as the sequencing template. The table came from immunoSEQ multiplex PCR; TCRdb's copy has only in-frame clones and leaves some out. The sample includes some 150,000 clones, approximately 53% of them seen just once. This clone has only a few counts. Its antigen remains unidentified. The source of this sequence is a human donor with alopecia areata. The gene calls are TRBV5-6 and TRBJ1-2; possible D gene TRBD1, 6 bases. The sequences come from CD8+ T cells sorted from blood, collected at week 0. CDR3 protein: CASSTRTEFYGYTF. The CDR3 DNA reads TGTGCCAGCAGCACCAGGACAGAGTTCTATGGCTACACCTTC.